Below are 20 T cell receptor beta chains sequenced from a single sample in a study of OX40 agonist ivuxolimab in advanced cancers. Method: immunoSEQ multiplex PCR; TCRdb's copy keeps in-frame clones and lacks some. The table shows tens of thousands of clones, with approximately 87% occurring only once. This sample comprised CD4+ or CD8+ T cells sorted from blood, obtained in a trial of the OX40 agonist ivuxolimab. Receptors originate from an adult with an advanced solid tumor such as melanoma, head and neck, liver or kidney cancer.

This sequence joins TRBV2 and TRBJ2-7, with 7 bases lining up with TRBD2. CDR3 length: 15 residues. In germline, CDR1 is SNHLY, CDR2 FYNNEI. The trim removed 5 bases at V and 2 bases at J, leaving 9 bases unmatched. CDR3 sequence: CASSLASGQTYEQYF. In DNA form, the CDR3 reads TGTGCCAGCAGTCTGGCTAGCGGCCAAACCTACGAGCAGTACTTC.

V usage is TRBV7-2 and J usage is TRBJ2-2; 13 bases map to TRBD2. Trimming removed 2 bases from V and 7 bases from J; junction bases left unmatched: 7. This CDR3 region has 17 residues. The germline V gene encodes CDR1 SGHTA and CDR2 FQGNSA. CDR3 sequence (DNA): TGTGCCAGCAGCTTACACGGACTAGCGGGGGTGGGCGGGGAGCTGTTTTTT. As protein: CASSLHGLAGVGGELFF. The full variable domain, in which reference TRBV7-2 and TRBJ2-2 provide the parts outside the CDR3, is GAGVSQSPSNKVTEKGKDVELRCDPISGHTALYWYRQSLGQGLEFLIYFQGNSAPDKSGLPSDRFSAERTGGSVSTLTIQRTQQEDSAVYLCASSLHGLAGVGGELFFGEGSRLTVL.

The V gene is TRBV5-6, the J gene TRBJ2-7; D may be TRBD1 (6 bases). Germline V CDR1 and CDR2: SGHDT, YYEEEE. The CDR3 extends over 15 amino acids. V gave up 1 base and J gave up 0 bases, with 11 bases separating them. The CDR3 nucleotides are TGTGCCAGCAGCTTGTGGACAGTGAGCTCCTACGAGCAGTACTTC. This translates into CASSLWTVSSYEQYF.

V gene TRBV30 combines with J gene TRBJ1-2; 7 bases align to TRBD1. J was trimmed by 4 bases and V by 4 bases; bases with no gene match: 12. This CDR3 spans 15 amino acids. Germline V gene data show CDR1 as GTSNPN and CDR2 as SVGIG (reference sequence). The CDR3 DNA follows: TGTGCCTGGAAGGCAATGGGACAGCAGCCCTATGGCTACACCTTC. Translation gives CAWKAMGQQPYGYTF.

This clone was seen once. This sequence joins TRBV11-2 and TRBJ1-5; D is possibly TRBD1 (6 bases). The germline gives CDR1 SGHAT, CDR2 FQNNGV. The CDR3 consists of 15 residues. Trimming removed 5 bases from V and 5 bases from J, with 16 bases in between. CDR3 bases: TGTGCCAGCAGCCAGGACAGTGTAGGGGATCAGCCCCAGCATTTT. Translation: CASSQDSVGDQPQHF. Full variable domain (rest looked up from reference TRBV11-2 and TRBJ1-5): EAGVAQSPRYKIIEKRQSVAFWCNPISGHATLYWYQQILGQGPKLLIQFQNNGVVDDSQLPKDRFSAERLKGVDSTLKIQPAKLEDSAVYLCASSQDSVGDQPQHFGDGTRLSIL.

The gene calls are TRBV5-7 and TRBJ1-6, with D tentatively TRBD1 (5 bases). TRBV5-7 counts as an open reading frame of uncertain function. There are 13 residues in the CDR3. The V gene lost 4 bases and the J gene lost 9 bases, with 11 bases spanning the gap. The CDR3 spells CASSGLRASPLHF. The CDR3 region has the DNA TGTGCCAGCAGCGGACTCAGGGCTTCACCCCTCCACTTT.

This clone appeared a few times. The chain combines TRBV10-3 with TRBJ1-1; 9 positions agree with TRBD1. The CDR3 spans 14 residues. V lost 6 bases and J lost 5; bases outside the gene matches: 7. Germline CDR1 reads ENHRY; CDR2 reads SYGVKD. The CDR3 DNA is TGTGCCATCAGCCGGACAGGGGCGGCGACTGAAGCTTTCTTT. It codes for CAISRTGAATEAFF.

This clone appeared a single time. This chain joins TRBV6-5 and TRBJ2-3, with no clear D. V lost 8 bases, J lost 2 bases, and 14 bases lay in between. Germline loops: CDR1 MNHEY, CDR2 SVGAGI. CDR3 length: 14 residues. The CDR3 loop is CASCMRSYTDTQYF. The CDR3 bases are TGTGCCAGCTGCATGCGTTCCTACACAGATACGCAGTATTTT.

The CDR3 is CASSPRDNEQFF. The CDR3 nucleotides read TGTGCCAGTAGTCCACGAGACAATGAGCAGTTCTTC. The genes are TRBV19 and TRBJ2-1; D gene ambiguous. Trimming took 5 bases from V and 5 from J, leaving 7 bases between them. The germline V gene has CDR1 LNHDA and CDR2 SQIVND (reference sequence). This CDR3 has 12 residues.

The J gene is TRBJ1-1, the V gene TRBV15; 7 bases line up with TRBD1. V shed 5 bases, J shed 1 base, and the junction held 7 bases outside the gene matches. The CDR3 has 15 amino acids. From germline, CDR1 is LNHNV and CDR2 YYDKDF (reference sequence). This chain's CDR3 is CATSLRKGANTEAFF. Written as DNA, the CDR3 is TGTGCCACCAGCCTTCGTAAGGGGGCGAACACTGAAGCTTTCTTT.

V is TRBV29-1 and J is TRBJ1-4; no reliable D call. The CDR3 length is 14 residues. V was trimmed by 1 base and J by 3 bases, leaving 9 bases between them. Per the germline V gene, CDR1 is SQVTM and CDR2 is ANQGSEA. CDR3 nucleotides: TGCAGCGTTGAAGTGCGGGGATCTAATGAAAAACTGTTTTTT. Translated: CSVEVRGSNEKLFF.

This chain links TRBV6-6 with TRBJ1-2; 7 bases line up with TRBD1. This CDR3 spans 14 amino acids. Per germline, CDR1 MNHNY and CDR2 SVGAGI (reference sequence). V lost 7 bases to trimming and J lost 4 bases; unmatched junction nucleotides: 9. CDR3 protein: CASNSERDSYGYTF. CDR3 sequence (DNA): TGTGCCAGCAACTCAGAGCGGGACAGCTATGGCTACACCTTC.

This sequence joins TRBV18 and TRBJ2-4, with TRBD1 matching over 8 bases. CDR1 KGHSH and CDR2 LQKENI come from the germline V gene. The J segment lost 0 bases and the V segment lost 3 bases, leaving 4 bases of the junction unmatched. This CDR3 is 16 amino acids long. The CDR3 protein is CASSPGTGLAKNIQYF. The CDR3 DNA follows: TGTGCCAGCTCACCGGGGACAGGTCTAGCCAAAAACATTCAGTACTTC. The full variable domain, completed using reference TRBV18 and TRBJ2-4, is NAGVMQNPRHLVRRRGQEARLRCSPMKGHSHVYWYRQLPEEGLKFMVYLQKENIIDESGMPKERFSAEFPKEGPSILRIQQVVRGDSAAYFCASSPGTGLAKNIQYFGAGTRLSVL.

The CDR3 region has the DNA TGTGCCAGCAGTTTAAGTTCCGGGGGGGCCTATAGCAATCAGCCCCAGCATTTT. Translation: CASSLSSGGAYSNQPQHF. This chain connects TRBV28 to TRBJ1-5; TRBD1 is a possible D gene (6 bases). This CDR3 has 18 residues. Germline V CDR1 and CDR2: MDHEN, SYDVKM. Trimming removed 2 bases at V and 0 bases at J, with 17 bases between.

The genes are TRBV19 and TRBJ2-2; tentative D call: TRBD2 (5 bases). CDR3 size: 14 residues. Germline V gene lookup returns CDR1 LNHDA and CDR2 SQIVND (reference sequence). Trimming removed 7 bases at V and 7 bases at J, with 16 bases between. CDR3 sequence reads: CASIGGPRNGELFF. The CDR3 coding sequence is TGTGCCAGTATAGGAGGCCCCAGGAACGGGGAGCTGTTTTTT.

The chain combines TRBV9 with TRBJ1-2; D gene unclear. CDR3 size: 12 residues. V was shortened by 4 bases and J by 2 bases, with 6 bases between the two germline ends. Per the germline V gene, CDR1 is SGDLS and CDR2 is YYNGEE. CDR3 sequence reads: CASSLYNYGYTF. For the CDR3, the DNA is TGTGCCAGCAGCCTGTACAACTATGGCTACACCTTC.

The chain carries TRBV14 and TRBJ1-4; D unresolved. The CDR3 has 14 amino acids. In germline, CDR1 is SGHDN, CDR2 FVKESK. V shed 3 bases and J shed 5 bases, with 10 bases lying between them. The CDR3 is CASSHASRNEKLFF. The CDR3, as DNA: TGTGCCAGCAGCCACGCTTCCCGGAATGAAAAACTGTTTTTT.

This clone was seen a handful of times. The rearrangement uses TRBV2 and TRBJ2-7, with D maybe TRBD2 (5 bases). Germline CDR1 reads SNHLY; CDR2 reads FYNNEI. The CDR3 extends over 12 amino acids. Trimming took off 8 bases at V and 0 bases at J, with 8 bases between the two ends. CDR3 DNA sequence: TGTGCCAGCGACGGGGACTCCTACGAGCAGTACTTC. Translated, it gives CASDGDSYEQYF.

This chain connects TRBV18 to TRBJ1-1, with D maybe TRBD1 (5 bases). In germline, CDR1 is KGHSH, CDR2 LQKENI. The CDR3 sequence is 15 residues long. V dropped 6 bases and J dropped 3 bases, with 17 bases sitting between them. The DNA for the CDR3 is TGTGCCAGCTCCCCCTCGCGGGGGGTGGACACTGAAGCTTTCTTT. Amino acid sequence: CASSPSRGVDTEAFF.

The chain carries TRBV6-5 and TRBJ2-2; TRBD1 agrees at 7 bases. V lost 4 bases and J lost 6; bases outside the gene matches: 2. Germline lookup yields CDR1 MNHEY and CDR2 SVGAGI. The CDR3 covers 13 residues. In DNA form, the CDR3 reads TGTGCCAGCAGTTGGGACAGCCCCGGGGAGCTGTTTTTT. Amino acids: CASSWDSPGELFF.